This note documents a single TCR beta chain sequence. The entry originates in a study of PD-1 blockade in mismatch repair-deficient tumors. CDR1 is SQVTM, CDR2 ANQGSEA, per germline. The CDR3 consists of 14 residues. V was cut by 3 bases and J by 3 bases, with 12 bases left in between. Mismatch repair deficiency was confirmed in all patients, by PCR or immunohistochemistry. Some clones are missing from TCRdb's copy, which holds only in-frame ones; the method was immunoSEQ multiplex PCR. This table has about 16,000 clones, about 86% appearing once. The chain carries TRBV29-1 and TRBJ2-1; no clear D gene. The input for sequencing was PBMCs, taken 4 weeks after starting pembrolizumab. The sequence derives from an adult with mismatch repair-deficient cancer. CDR3 DNA sequence: TGCAGCGTTGAGGCAGGAAGGTACTACAATGAGCAGTTCTTC. The encoded protein is CSVEAGRYYNEQFF.